This T cell receptor (beta chain) comes out of a study of T cell changes during pregnancy in multiple sclerosis. Sequencing used immunoSEQ multiplex PCR; TCRdb keeps in-frame clones, though not all of them. The repertoire includes roughly 50,000 clones, 91% of them detected once, and roughly 1.2% sits in the top ten. The sequencing used peripheral blood, collected after pregnancy. The receptor comes from a female donor in good health, enrolled as a control in a pregnancy study.

The chain's CDR3 is CASSYILTEAFF. CDR3 DNA: TGTGCCAGCAGTTACATTCTCACTGAAGCTTTCTTT. The chain combines TRBV6-6 with TRBJ1-1; D ambiguous. V lost 2 bases and J lost 4, with 5 bases in between. The CDR3 is 12 residues long. The germline CDR1 and CDR2 sequences are MNHNY and SVGAGI (reference sequence).